A selection of T cell receptor beta chains follows, all from one sample in a study of metastatic and nonmetastatic thyroid tumors. From the PCR reads, TCRdb re-called clones with MiXCR. The sample lists 50,000 or so clones, under 25% seen once, with around 3.5% in the top ten. Specimen: blood. The receptors come from a male donor with papillary thyroid cancer or a benign thyroid nodule (not recorded which). Some clones in this sample may be carry-over from other donors' samples. CDR3s include the opening cysteine and the closing phenylalanine or tryptophan. D genes are given only for firm matches. Clone size, where shown, is once, few, many, or a class for clones that have expanded.

V: TRBV3-1; D: .; J: TRBJ2-7; size: .; CDR3: CASSQDNEQYF; DNA: TGTGCCAGCAGCCAAGATAACGAGCAGTACTTC
V: TRBV30; D: TRBD1; J: TRBJ1-1; size: once; CDR3: CAWRQGVTEAFF; DNA: TGTGCCTGGAGACAGGGGGTCACTGAAGCTTTCTTT
V: TRBV5-6; D: .; J: TRBJ2-5; size: many; CDR3: CASSLYWGVETQYF; DNA: TGTGCCAGCAGCTTGTACTGGGGGGTAGAGACCCAGTACTTC
V: TRBV19; D: .; J: TRBJ2-3; size: few; CDR3: CASSIGYNTQYF; DNA: TGTGCCAGTAGTATCGGGTATAATACGCAGTATTTT
V: TRBV15; D: TRBD2; J: TRBJ2-6; size: many; CDR3: CATSRDLARGGDLSGANVLTF; DNA: TGTGCCACCAGCAGAGATTTAGCCCGGGGGGGGGATCTCTCTGGGGCCAACGTCCTGACTTTC
V: TRBV6-1; D: .; J: TRBJ2-5; size: .; CDR3: CASSELVRGRETQYF; DNA: TGTGCCAGTAGTGAATTAGTAAGGGGCAGGGAGACCCAGTACTTC
V: TRBV30; D: TRBD2; J: TRBJ2-3; size: few; CDR3: CSSRLAPIDTQYF; DNA: TGTTCATCCCGACTAGCGCCCATTGATACGCAGTATTTT
V: TRBV20-1; D: .; J: TRBJ1-2; size: many; CDR3: CSARGGLSNYGYTF; DNA: TGCAGTGCTAGGGGGGGATTATCTAACTATGGCTACACCTTC
V: TRBV27; D: .; J: TRBJ1-5; size: medium-sized; CDR3: CASSFLGNSNQPQHF; DNA: TGTGCCAGCAGTTTCCTCGGGAATAGCAATCAGCCCCAGCATTTT
V: TRBV6-1; D: .; J: TRBJ1-5; size: .; CDR3: CASSYDGGWNQPQHF; DNA: TGTGCCAGCAGTTATGACGGGGGGTGGAATCAGCCCCAGCATTTT
V: TRBV9; D: TRBD2; J: TRBJ2-3; size: .; CDR3: CASSVAGGPGDTQYF; DNA: TGTGCCAGCAGCGTAGCGGGAGGGCCAGGGGATACGCAGTATTTT
V: TRBV11-2; D: .; J: TRBJ2-5; size: many; CDR3: CASSLAGIETQYF; DNA: TGTGCCAGCAGCTTAGCGGGTATAGAGACCCAGTACTTC
V: TRBV27; D: TRBD2; J: TRBJ2-3; size: many; CDR3: CASSFLAVSTDTQYF; DNA: TGTGCCAGCAGTTTCCTAGCGGTGAGCACAGATACGCAGTATTTT
V: TRBV7-9; D: .; J: TRBJ2-7; size: .; CDR3: CASSPRGDYEQYF; DNA: TGTGCCAGCAGCCCTAGGGGAGACTACGAGCAGTACTTC
V: TRBV19; D: TRBD2; J: TRBJ2-2; size: .; CDR3: CASSKGTSGYTGELFF; DNA: TGTGCCAGTAGTAAAGGGACTAGCGGGTACACCGGGGAGCTGTTTTTT
V: TRBV7-8; D: .; J: TRBJ1-6; size: many; CDR3: CASSSGPNSPLHF; DNA: TGTGCCAGCAGCTCGGGGCCTAATTCACCCCTCCACTTT
V: TRBV7-6; D: .; J: TRBJ2-1; size: many; CDR3: CASSLQQADLIYNEQFF; DNA: TGTGCCAGCAGCTTACAGCAGGCCGATCTAATCTACAATGAGCAGTTCTTC
V: TRBV30; D: .; J: TRBJ2-7; size: medium-sized; CDR3: CAWTMTPYEQYF; DNA: TGTGCCTGGACCATGACTCCCTACGAGCAGTACTTC
V: TRBV7-1; D: TRBD2; J: TRBJ2-1; size: many; CDR3: CASSSDVGGLAGSIDEQFF; DNA: TGTGCCAGCAGCTCAGACGTCGGAGGACTAGCGGGTTCAATCGATGAGCAGTTCTTC
V: TRBV27; D: .; J: TRBJ2-7; size: .; CDR3: CASSPGLPPEQYF; DNA: TGTGCCAGCAGTCCCGGACTACCTCCCGAGCAGTACTTC
V: TRBV12-3/TRBV12-4; D: TRBD1; J: TRBJ1-3; size: .; CDR3: CASGTGGTGNTIYF; DNA: TGTGCCAGCGGAACAGGGGGCACTGGAAACACCATATATTTT
V: TRBV10-2; D: .; J: TRBJ1-1; size: few; CDR3: CASSGRTVNTEAFF; DNA: TGCGCCAGCAGTGGCCGGACAGTGAACACTGAAGCTTTCTTT
V: TRBV18; D: TRBD1; J: TRBJ2-7; size: many; CDR3: CASSRQGANREQYF; DNA: TGTGCCAGCTCCCGACAGGGGGCAAACCGCGAGCAGTACTTC
V: TRBV5-1; D: TRBD1; J: TRBJ1-2; size: few; CDR3: CASSSGGGTDYGYTF; DNA: TGCGCCAGCAGCTCGGGAGGCGGGACAGATTATGGCTACACCTTC
V: TRBV12-3/TRBV12-4; D: TRBD2; J: TRBJ2-1; size: many; CDR3: CASSSAFRRGGDEQFF; DNA: TGTGCCAGCAGCTCCGCCTTTAGGCGCGGGGGGGATGAGCAGTTCTTC
V: TRBV11-3; D: TRBD1; J: TRBJ1-1; size: .; CDR3: CASSSTGQGNTEAFF; DNA: TGTGCCAGCAGCTCTACGGGACAGGGGAACACTGAAGCTTTCTTT
V: TRBV5-1; D: .; J: TRBJ1-1; size: .; CDR3: CASSLAGTFGRMNTEAFF; DNA: TGCGCCAGCAGCTTGGCGGGGACATTTGGGCGCATGAACACTGAAGCTTTCTTT
V: TRBV20-1; D: .; J: TRBJ1-5; size: many; CDR3: CSAKPGHLNQPQHF; DNA: TGCAGTGCTAAACCGGGACATTTAAATCAGCCCCAGCATTTT
V: TRBV30; D: .; J: TRBJ1-1; size: medium-sized; CDR3: CAWRGALSNTEAFF; DNA: TGTGCCTGGAGGGGGGCCCTTTCGAACACTGAAGCTTTCTTT
V: TRBV6-2/TRBV6-3; D: .; J: TRBJ1-2; size: many; CDR3: CASSYPRDWGYTF; DNA: TGTGCCAGCAGTTACCCGCGGGATTGGGGCTACACCTTC
V: TRBV7-9; D: .; J: TRBJ1-6; size: many; CDR3: CASSLRQDNSPLHF; DNA: TGTGCCAGCAGCTTACGCCAGGATAATTCACCCCTCCACTTT
V: TRBV4-1; D: TRBD1; J: TRBJ1-3; size: .; CDR3: CASSQDHETGGNTIYF; DNA: TGCGCCAGCAGCCAAGATCATGAGACAGGGGGAAACACCATATATTTT
V: TRBV20-1; D: .; J: TRBJ2-3; size: many; CDR3: CSARGQLADTQYF; DNA: TGCAGTGCTAGAGGGCAGTTGGCAGATACGCAGTATTTT